These 23 T cell receptor beta chains share one sample of origin, sequenced in a study of blood T cell repertoires in COVID-19. Sequenced by immunoSEQ multiplex PCR; TCRdb stores in-frame clones only, minus some. The sample has 75,000 to 85,000 clones; approximately 88% are singletons. Sequenced sample: peripheral blood. These receptors came from a human donor in a cohort sampled during active COVID-19.

This chain uses TRBV7-3 with TRBJ2-1; 7 bases are a match to TRBD2. J was trimmed by 6 bases and V by 5 bases; bases with no gene match: 7. This CDR3 has 14 residues. Per the germline V gene, CDR1 is SGHTA and CDR2 is FQGTGA. The DNA for the CDR3 is TGTGCCAGCAGCAAAGGGAGGGTTGGCAATGAGCAGTTCTTC. It translates to CASSKGRVGNEQFF.

CDR3 coding DNA: TGTGCCAGCAGCATAGATGGGCCTGCCTACGAGCAGTACTTC. It encodes CASSIDGPAYEQYF. The chain couples TRBV2 to TRBJ2-7; D is uncertain. Germline V CDR1 and CDR2: SNHLY, FYNNEI. The CDR3 extends over 14 amino acids. Trimming stripped 6 bases from V and 2 bases from J, with 14 bases between.

This clone has a single count. The V call is TRBV18, the J call TRBJ1-2, with D maybe TRBD1 (5 bases). Looked up from germline, CDR1 is KGHSH and CDR2 is LQKENI. V was shortened by 6 bases and J by 6 bases, with 11 bases between the two germline ends. The CDR3 loop spans 12 amino acids. The CDR3 nucleotides are TGTGCCAGCTCGCGTGACAGAGATGGCTACACCTTC. It yields the protein CASSRDRDGYTF. Filled out from reference TRBV18 and TRBJ1-2, the complete variable domain reads NAGVMQNPRHLVRRRGQEARLRCSPMKGHSHVYWYRQLPEEGLKFMVYLQKENIIDESGMPKERFSAEFPKEGPSILRIQQVVRGDSAAYFCASSRDRDGYTFGSGTRLTVV.

As to this clone: This specimen includes other DNA sequences encoding the same CDR3. V usage is TRBV18 and J usage is TRBJ1-3, with D unclear. Germline assignment: CDR1 KGHSH and CDR2 LQKENI. The CDR3 is 13 residues long. Trimming stripped 3 bases from V and 0 bases from J, with 3 bases between. The CDR3 sequence is CASSPSSGNTIYF. Written as DNA, the CDR3 is TGTGCCAGCTCACCCAGCTCTGGAAACACCATATATTTT.

This clone was found once. The genes are TRBV19 and TRBJ1-1; maybe TRBD1 (5 bases). CDR3 size: 16 residues. V gave up 3 bases and J gave up 1 base, with 15 bases separating them. From germline, CDR1 is LNHDA and CDR2 SQIVND (reference sequence). CDR3 residues: CASSISAGLGNTEAFF. The CDR3, as DNA: TGTGCCAGTAGTATTTCTGCGGGGCTGGGGAACACTGAAGCTTTCTTT.

This chain links TRBV27 with TRBJ2-7; TRBD1 is a possible D gene (5 bases). Germline values: CDR1 MNHEY, CDR2 SMNVEV (reference sequence). V was clipped by 6 bases and J by 3 bases, with 15 bases between them. There are 14 residues in the CDR3. The DNA of the CDR3 is TGTGCCAGCAGCCTCAGGGATAGCAACTACGAGCAGTACTTC. Protein: CASSLRDSNYEQYF.

The V call is TRBV10-3, the J call TRBJ2-7; TRBD2 matches at 10 bases. V dropped 6 bases and J dropped 2; count of bases not matched to a gene: 4. CDR1 is ENHRY, CDR2 SYGVKD, per germline. This CDR3 comprises 14 residues. CDR3 sequence (DNA): TGTGCCATCAGAGCCCTAGCGGGGGCCTACGAGCAGTACTTC. Protein product: CAIRALAGAYEQYF.

The J gene is TRBJ1-2, the V gene TRBV6-6; 8 nucleotides match TRBD1. This CDR3 is built from 14 residues. With V trimmed by 6 bases and J by 4 bases, 7 bases remained unmatched. CDR1 is MNHNY, CDR2 SVGAGI, per germline (reference sequence). The CDR3 loop reads CASRSDRAAYGYTF. The DNA of the CDR3 is TGTGCCAGCAGATCGGACAGGGCGGCCTATGGCTACACCTTC.

V is TRBV9 and J is TRBJ1-2; 7 bases fit TRBD1. Germline-derived CDR1 and CDR2 are SGDLS and YYNGEE. This CDR3 contains 14 residues. The V and J ends lost 3 bases and 0 bases, in that order; junction bases with no gene match: 2. In DNA, the CDR3 is TGTGCCAGCAGCGGGACAGGCCCTAACTATGGCTACACCTTC. It yields the protein CASSGTGPNYGYTF.

The chain has TRBV19 and TRBJ1-2, with unresolved D. Germline V gene sequence: CDR1 LNHDA, CDR2 SQIVND (reference sequence). Trimming removed 5 bases from V and 5 bases from J, with 12 bases in between. The CDR3 is 13 amino acids. The CDR3 sequence is CASSAQQPYGYTF. DNA of the CDR3: TGTGCCAGTAGTGCGCAACAGCCGTATGGCTACACCTTC.

The chain has TRBV18 and TRBJ1-2; 10 nucleotides align to TRBD1. V gave up 3 bases and J gave up 3 bases; unmatched junction bases: 4. Germline V gene lookup returns CDR1 KGHSH and CDR2 LQKENI. This CDR3 contains 15 residues. DNA for the CDR3: TGTGCCAGCTCACCCGGACAGGGGGGTGACTATGGCTACACCTTC. Translating it yields CASSPGQGGDYGYTF.

The chain has TRBV5-6 and TRBJ2-1; 12 nucleotides agree with TRBD1. V lost 4 bases to trimming and J lost 8 bases; unmatched junction nucleotides: 10. The CDR3 is made up of 16 amino acids. The V gene's germline CDR1 is SGHDT and CDR2 YYEEEE. The CDR3 is CASSPGTGGFVDEQFF. Here the CDR3 DNA reads TGTGCCAGCAGCCCCGGGACAGGGGGCTTTGTAGATGAGCAGTTCTTC.

The J gene is TRBJ2-1, the V gene TRBV6-5; D is perhaps TRBD2 (6 bases). V was pared by 6 bases and J by 5 bases, with 17 bases between. Germline V gives CDR1 MNHEY, CDR2 SVGAGI. The CDR3 consists of 15 residues. CDR3 residues: CASRGLDGWDNEQFF. The CDR3 DNA reads as TGTGCCAGCAGGGGACTGGACGGATGGGACAATGAGCAGTTCTTC.

The chain recombines TRBV9 with TRBJ2-7, with 11 bases matching TRBD2. The CDR3 covers 14 residues. Germline loops: CDR1 SGDLS, CDR2 YYNGEE. V lost 6 bases to trimming and J lost 7 bases; unmatched junction nucleotides: 9. CDR3 protein: CASTVTSGGGEQYF. The CDR3 nucleotides are TGTGCCAGCACAGTAACTAGCGGGGGTGGAGAGCAGTACTTC.

This clone was recorded once. V and J are TRBV28 and TRBJ2-7; perhaps TRBD2 as D (6 bases). This CDR3 spans 13 amino acids. The germline V and J ends were trimmed by 6 bases and 0 bases, with 9 bases remaining between them. Germline V gives CDR1 MDHEN, CDR2 SYDVKM. CDR3 loop: CASRPGGSYEQYF. The CDR3 region has the DNA TGTGCCAGCAGACCCGGGGGCTCCTACGAGCAGTACTTC.

The chain combines TRBV5-4 with TRBJ1-1; TRBD1 is a possible D gene (6 bases). The CDR3 sequence is 13 residues long. The V end lost 4 bases, the J end lost 1 base, and 8 bases lay between the germline ends. CDR1 is SGHNT, CDR2 YYREEE, per germline (reference sequence). CDR3 region: CASSVDRNTEAFF. The CDR3 bases are TGTGCCAGCAGCGTGGACAGGAACACTGAAGCTTTCTTT.

V is TRBV5-1 and J is TRBJ2-7; 10 positions agree with TRBD2. Germline CDR1 is SGHRS and CDR2 is YFSETQ. The CDR3 totals 15 residues. Trimming removed 5 bases from V and 2 bases from J; junction bases left unmatched: 7. This CDR3 is CASRDLLAGTYEQYF. The CDR3 nucleotides read TGCGCCAGCAGGGACTTACTAGCGGGAACCTACGAGCAGTACTTC.

This chain joins TRBV28 and TRBJ1-2, with 7 nucleotides matching TRBD1. Germline values: CDR1 MDHEN, CDR2 SYDVKM. CDR3 length: 16 residues. V trimming: 6 bases; J trimming: 0 bases; junction bases outside the gene matches: 10. Written as DNA, the CDR3 is TGTGCCAGCAGCCCTGGCGGGACAGCCGCTAACTATGGCTACACCTTC. Translating it yields CASSPGGTAANYGYTF.

The J gene is TRBJ2-7, the V gene TRBV7-2, with TRBD2 as a possible D gene (6 bases). The V gene's germline CDR1 is SGHTA and CDR2 FQGNSA. This CDR3 contains 14 residues. V was cut by 4 bases and J by 5 bases, with 15 bases left in between. CDR3 residues: CASSSTGRGDEQYF. The CDR3 region has the DNA TGTGCCAGCAGCTCGACGGGCCGCGGGGACGAGCAGTACTTC.

The gene calls are TRBV9 and TRBJ2-3, with D unresolved. Germline CDR1 and CDR2: SGDLS and YYNGEE. Trimming cost V 3 bases and J 1 base, with 9 bases left between them. The CDR3 is 14 amino acids. The CDR3 DNA reads TGTGCCAGCAGCGCCCATGGAGGCACAGATACGCAGTATTTT. It is translated as CASSAHGGTDTQYF.

This rearrangement joins TRBV2 to TRBJ2-5; TRBD2 aligns across 7 bases. V was pared by 4 bases and J by 5 bases, with 4 bases of the junction left unmatched. CDR1 and CDR2 (germline): SNHLY, FYNNEI. This CDR3 is 13 amino acids long. The CDR3 protein is CASSGGSSETQYF. Here the CDR3 DNA reads TGTGCCAGCAGTGGCGGGAGTTCGGAGACCCAGTACTTC.

The rearrangement links TRBV6-2 or TRBV6-3 to TRBJ1-5; tentative D call: TRBD1 (6 bases). The CDR3 spans 15 residues. Germline V gene sequence: CDR1 MNHEY, CDR2 SVGEGT. The V and J ends lost 2 bases and 2 bases respectively, with 10 bases between them. As DNA, the CDR3 is TGTGCCAGCAGTTACACAGGGCTCGGCAATCAGCCCCAGCATTTT. This sequence encodes CASSYTGLGNQPQHF.

The rearrangement uses TRBV28 and TRBJ1-1; D unresolved. CDR1 and CDR2 (germline): MDHEN, SYDVKM. The CDR3 runs 12 residues. Trimming removed 1 base at V and 10 bases at J, with 10 bases between. The CDR3 loop reads CASSLSRNRAFF. Written as DNA, the CDR3 is TGTGCCAGCAGTTTATCGCGTAATCGAGCTTTCTTT.